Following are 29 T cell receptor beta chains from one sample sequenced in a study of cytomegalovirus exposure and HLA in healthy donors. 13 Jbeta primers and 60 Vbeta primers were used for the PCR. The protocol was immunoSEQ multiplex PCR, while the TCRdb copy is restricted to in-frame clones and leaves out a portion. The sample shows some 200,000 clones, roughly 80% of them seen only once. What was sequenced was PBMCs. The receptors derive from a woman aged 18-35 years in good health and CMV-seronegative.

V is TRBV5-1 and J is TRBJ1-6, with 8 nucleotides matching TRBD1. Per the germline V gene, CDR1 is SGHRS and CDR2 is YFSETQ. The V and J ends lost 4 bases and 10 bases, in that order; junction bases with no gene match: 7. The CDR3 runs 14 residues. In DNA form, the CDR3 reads TGCGCCAGCAGCGAGGACAGGGTCGACTCACCCCTCCACTTT. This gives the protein CASSEDRVDSPLHF. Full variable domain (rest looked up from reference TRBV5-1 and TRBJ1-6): KAGVTQTPRYLIKTRGQQVTLSCSPISGHRSVSWYQQTPGQGLQFLFEYFSETQRNKGNFPGRFSGRQFSNSRSEMNVSTLELGDSALYLCASSEDRVDSPLHFGNGTRLTVT.

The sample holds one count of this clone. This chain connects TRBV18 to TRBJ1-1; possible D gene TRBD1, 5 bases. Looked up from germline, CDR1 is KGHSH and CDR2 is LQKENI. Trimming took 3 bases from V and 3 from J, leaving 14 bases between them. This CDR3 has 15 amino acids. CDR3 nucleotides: TGTGCCAGCTCACCCGCAGCGGGGGGGGACACTGAAGCTTTCTTT. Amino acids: CASSPAAGGDTEAFF.

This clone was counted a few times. The CDR3 nucleotides are TGTGCCAGCCTACAGGGGGTAGAGGGTGGCTACACCTTC. Its protein product is CASLQGVEGGYTF. This chain links TRBV6-1 with TRBJ1-2; 8 positions agree with TRBD1. In germline, CDR1 is MNHNS, CDR2 SASEGT. The V gene end was trimmed by 8 bases and the J gene end by 7 bases; junction bases not matched to a gene: 9. This CDR3 region has 13 residues.

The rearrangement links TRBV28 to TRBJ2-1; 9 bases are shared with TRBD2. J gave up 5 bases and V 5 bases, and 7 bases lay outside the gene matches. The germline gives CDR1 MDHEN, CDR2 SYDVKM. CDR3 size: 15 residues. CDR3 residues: CASSRSGSHDNEQFF. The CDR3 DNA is TGTGCCAGCAGTCGTAGCGGGAGCCACGACAATGAGCAGTTCTTC. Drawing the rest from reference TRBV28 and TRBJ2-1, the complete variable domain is DVKVTQSSRYLVKRTGEKVFLECVQDMDHENMFWYRQDPGLGLRLIYFSYDVKMKEKGDIPEGYSVSREKKERFSLILESASTNQTSMYLCASSRSGSHDNEQFFGPGTRLTVL.

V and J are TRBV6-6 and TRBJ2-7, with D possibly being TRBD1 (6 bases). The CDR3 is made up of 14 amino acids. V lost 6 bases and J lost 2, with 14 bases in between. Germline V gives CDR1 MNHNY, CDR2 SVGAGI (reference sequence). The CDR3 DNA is TGTGCCAGCAGCTCAGGGGCTACCCCCTACGAGCAGTACTTC. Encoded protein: CASSSGATPYEQYF.

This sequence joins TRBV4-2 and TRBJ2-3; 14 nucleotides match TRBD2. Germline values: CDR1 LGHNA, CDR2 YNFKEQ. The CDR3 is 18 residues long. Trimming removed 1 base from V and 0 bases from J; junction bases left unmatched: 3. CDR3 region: CASSQGTSGRPSTDTQYF. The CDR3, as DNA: TGTGCCAGCAGCCAAGGGACTAGCGGGAGGCCCAGCACAGATACGCAGTATTTT.

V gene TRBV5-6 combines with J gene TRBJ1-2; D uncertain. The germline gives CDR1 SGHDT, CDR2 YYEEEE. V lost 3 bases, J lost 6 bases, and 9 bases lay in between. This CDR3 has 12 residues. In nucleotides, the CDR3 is TGTGCCAGCAGCTCAGGAGGACATGGCTACACCTTC. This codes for CASSSGGHGYTF. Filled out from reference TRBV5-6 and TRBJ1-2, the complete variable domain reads DAGVTQSPTHLIKTRGQQVTLRCSPKSGHDTVSWYQQALGQGPQFIFQYYEEEERQRGNFPDRFSGHQFPNYSSELNVNALLLGDSALYLCASSSGGHGYTFGSGTRLTVV.

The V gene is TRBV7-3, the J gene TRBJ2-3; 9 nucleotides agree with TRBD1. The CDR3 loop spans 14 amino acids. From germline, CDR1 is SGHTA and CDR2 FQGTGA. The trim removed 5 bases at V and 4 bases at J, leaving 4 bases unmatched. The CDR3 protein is CASSTRTGADTQYF. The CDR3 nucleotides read TGTGCCAGCAGCACACGGACAGGGGCAGATACGCAGTATTTT.

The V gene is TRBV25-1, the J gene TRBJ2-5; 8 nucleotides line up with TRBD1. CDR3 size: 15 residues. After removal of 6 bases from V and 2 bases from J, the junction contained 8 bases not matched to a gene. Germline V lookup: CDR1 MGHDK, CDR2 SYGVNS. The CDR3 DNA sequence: TGTGCCAGCAGGGAAACCGGGACAGGTCAAGAGACCCAGTACTTC. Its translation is CASRETGTGQETQYF.

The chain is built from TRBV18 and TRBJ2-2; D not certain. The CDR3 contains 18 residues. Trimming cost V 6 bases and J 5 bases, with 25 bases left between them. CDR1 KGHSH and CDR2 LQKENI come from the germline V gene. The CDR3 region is CASSQSDPSNLGTGELFF. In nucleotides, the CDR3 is TGTGCCAGCTCGCAAAGCGACCCGAGCAATCTTGGGACCGGGGAGCTGTTTTTT.

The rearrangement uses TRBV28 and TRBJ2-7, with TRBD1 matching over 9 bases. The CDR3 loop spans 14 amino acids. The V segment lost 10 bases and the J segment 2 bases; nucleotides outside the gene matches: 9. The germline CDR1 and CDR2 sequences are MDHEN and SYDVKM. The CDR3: CATARTGAPYEQYF. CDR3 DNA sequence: TGTGCCACCGCCCGGACAGGGGCCCCCTACGAGCAGTACTTC.

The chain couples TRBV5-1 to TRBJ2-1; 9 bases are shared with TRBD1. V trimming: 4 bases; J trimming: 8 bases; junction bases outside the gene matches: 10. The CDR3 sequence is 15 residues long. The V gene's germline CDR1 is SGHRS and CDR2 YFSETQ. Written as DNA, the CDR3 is TGCGCCAGCAGCCAGGGACAGGGTGTTGGCGATGAGCAGTTCTTC. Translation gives CASSQGQGVGDEQFF.

CDR3 loop: CASSLRRDYEQYF. The CDR3 region has the DNA TGTGCCAGCAGTCTAAGGCGGGACTACGAGCAGTACTTC. The chain is built from TRBV14 and TRBJ2-7; D might be TRBD2 (6 bases). The V gene's germline CDR1 is SGHDN and CDR2 FVKESK. CDR3 length equals 13 residues. Trimming removed 6 bases from V and 3 bases from J, with 12 bases in between.

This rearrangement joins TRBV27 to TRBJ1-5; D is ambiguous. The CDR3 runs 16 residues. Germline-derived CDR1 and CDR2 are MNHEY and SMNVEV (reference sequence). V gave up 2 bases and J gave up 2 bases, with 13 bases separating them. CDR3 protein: CASSLNPGSGNQPQHF. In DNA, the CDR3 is TGTGCCAGCAGTTTAAATCCGGGATCGGGCAATCAGCCCCAGCATTTT.

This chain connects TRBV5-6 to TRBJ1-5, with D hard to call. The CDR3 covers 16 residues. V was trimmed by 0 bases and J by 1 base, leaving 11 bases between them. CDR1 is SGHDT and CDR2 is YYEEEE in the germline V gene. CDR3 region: CASSLAAGGSNQPQHF. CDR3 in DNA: TGTGCCAGCAGCTTGGCCGCAGGTGGGAGCAATCAGCCCCAGCATTTT.

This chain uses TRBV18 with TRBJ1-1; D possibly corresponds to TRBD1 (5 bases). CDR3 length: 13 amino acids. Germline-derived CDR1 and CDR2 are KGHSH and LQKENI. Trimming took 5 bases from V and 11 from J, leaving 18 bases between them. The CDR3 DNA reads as TGTGCCAGCTCAGAGGAACCGGGACTGGAGGCTTTCTTT. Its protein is CASSEEPGLEAFF.

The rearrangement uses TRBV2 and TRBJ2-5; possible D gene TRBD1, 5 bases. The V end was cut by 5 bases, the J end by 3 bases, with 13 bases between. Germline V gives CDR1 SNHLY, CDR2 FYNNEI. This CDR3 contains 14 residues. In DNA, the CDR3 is TGTGCCAGCAGTAGCCAGGGAAGGGAAGAGACCCAGTACTTC. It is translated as CASSSQGREETQYF.

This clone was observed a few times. The CDR3 coding sequence is TGTGCCAGCAGCCAACTTTTCCAGGGATTTCTCCACGAAAACAATGAGCAGTTCTTC. It codes for CASSQLFQGFLHENNEQFF. V gene TRBV14 combines with J gene TRBJ2-1; D perhaps matches TRBD1 (5 bases). Trimming removed 2 bases from V and 5 bases from J, with 25 bases in between. The CDR3 is 19 residues long. The germline CDR1 and CDR2 sequences are SGHDN and FVKESK.

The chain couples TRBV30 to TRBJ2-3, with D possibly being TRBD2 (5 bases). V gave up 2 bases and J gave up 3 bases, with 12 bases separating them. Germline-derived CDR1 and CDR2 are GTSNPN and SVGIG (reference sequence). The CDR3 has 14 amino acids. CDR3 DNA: TGTGCCTGGAGTAACTTACTAGGAACAGATACGCAGTATTTT. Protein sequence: CAWSNLLGTDTQYF.

CDR3 nucleotides: TGTGCCAGTAGTATGTGGGGCAGGGATGGCTCCTACGAGCAGTACTTC. Amino acid sequence: CASSMWGRDGSYEQYF. The rearrangement uses TRBV19 and TRBJ2-7; D may be TRBD1 (5 bases). Germline V gives CDR1 LNHDA, CDR2 SQIVND (reference sequence). The ends were cut back, 3 bases at V and 0 bases at J, with 15 bases in the middle. This CDR3 is built from 16 residues.

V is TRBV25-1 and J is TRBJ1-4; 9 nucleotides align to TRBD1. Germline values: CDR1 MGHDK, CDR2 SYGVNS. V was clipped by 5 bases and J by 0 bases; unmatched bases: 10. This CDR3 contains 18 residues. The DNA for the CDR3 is TGTGCCAGCAGTACGATCGGGACAGGGATTACAACTAATGAAAAACTGTTTTTT. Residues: CASSTIGTGITTNEKLFF.

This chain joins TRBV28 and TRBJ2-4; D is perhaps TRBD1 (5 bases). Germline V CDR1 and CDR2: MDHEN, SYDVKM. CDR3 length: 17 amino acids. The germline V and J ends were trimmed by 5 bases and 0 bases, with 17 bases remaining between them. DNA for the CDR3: TGTGCCAGCAGTCCCCAGGGTTCCCTCTCAGCCAAAAACATTCAGTACTTC. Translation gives CASSPQGSLSAKNIQYF.

The chain's CDR3 is CASRGQGSMNGYTF. For the CDR3, the DNA is TGTGCCAGCAGGGGACAGGGATCGATGAATGGCTACACCTTC. The chain carries TRBV6-1 and TRBJ1-2, with 9 bases fitting TRBD1. The CDR3 contains 14 residues. From germline, CDR1 is MNHNS and CDR2 SASEGT. Losses at the gene ends were 6 bases for V and 6 bases for J; bases not matched to a gene: 8.

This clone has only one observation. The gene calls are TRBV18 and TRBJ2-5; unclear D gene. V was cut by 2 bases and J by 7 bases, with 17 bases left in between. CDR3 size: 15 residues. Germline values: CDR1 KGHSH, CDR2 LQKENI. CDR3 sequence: CASSPFDSADSTQYF. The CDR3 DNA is TGTGCCAGCTCACCATTCGACTCGGCGGATTCGACCCAGTACTTC.

The CDR3 DNA follows: TGCGCCAGCAGCACCGGACAGGGCAGGAGTGAAGCTTTCTTT. Its translation: CASSTGQGRSEAFF. The gene calls are TRBV5-1 and TRBJ1-1; 8 nucleotides line up with TRBD1. The CDR3 is 14 amino acids. After removal of 4 bases from V and 7 bases from J, the junction contained 9 bases not matched to a gene. Germline V gives CDR1 SGHRS, CDR2 YFSETQ.

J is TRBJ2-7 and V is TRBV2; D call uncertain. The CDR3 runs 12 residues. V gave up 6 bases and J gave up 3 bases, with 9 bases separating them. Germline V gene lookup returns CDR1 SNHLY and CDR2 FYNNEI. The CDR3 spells CASRADNYEQYF. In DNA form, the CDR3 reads TGTGCCAGCAGGGCGGATAACTACGAGCAGTACTTC.

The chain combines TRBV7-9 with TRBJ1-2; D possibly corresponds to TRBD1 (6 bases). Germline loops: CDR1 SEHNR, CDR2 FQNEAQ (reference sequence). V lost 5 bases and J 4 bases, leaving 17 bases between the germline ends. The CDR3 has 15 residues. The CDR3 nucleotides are TGTGCCAGCAGCGAGAGACAGGCTAAGACCTATGGCTACACCTTC. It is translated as CASSERQAKTYGYTF.

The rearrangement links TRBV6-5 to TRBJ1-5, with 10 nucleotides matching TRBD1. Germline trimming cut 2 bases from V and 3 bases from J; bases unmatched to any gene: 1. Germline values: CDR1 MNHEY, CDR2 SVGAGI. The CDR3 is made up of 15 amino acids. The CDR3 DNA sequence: TGTGCCAGCAGTTACGGGACAGGGGACAATCAGCCCCAGCATTTT. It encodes CASSYGTGDNQPQHF.

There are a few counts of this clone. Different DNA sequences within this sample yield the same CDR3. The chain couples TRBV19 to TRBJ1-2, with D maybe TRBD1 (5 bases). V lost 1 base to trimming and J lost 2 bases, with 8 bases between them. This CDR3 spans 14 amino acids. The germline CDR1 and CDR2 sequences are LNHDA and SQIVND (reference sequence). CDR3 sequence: CASSIATVNYGYTF. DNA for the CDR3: TGTGCCAGTAGTATAGCGACAGTCAACTATGGCTACACCTTC.